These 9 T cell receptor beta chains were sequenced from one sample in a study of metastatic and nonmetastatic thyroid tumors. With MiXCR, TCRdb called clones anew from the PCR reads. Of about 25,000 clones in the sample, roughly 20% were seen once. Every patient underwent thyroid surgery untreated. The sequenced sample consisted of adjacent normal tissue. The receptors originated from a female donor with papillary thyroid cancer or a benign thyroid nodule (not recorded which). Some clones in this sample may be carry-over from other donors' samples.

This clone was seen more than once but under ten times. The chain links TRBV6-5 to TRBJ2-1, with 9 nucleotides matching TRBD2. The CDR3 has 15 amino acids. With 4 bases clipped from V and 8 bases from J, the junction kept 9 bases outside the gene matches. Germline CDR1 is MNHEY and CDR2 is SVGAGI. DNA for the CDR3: TGTGCCAGCAGTTGGGGGGGTAGCGGGAGCGATGAGCAGTTCTTC. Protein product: CASSWGGSGSDEQFF.

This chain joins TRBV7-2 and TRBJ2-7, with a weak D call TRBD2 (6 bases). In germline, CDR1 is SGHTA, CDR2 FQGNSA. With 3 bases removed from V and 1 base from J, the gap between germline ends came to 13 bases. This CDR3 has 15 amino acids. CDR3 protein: CASSFVGSGSYEQYF. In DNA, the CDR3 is TGTGCCAGCAGCTTCGTCGGGAGTGGTTCCTACGAGCAGTACTTC.

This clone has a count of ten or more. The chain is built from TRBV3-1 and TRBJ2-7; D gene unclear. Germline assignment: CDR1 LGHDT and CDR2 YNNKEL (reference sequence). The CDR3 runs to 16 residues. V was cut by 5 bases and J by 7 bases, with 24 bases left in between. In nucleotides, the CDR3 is TGTGCCAGCAGCACCCGACTTGACGTGCTCCTACGAGAGCAGTACTTC. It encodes CASSTRLDVLLREQYF.

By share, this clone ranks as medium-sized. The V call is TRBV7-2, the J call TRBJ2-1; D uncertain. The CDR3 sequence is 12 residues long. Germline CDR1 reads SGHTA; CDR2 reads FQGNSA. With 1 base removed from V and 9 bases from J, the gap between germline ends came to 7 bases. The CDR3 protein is CASSLDWGEQFF. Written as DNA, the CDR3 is TGTGCCAGCAGCTTAGACTGGGGTGAGCAGTTCTTC.

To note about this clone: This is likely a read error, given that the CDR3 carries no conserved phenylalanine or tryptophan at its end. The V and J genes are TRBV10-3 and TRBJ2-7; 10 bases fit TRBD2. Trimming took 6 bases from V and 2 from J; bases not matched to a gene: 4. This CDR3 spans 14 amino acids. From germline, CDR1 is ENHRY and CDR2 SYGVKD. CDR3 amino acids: CAISLAGETYEQYL. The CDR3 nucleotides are TGTGCCATCAGCCTAGCGGGGGAAACCTACGAGCAGTACTTA.

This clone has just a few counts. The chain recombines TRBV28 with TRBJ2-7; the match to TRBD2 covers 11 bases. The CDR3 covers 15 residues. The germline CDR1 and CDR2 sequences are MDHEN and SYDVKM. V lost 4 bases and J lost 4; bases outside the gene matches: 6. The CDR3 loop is CASSWVLAGAYEQYF. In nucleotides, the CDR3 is TGTGCCAGCAGTTGGGTACTAGCGGGGGCTTACGAGCAGTACTTC.

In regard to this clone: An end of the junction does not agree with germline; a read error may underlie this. CDR3 region: CANSRGSYNVQFF. The CDR3, as DNA: TGTGCCAACAGTAGGGGCTCCTACAATGTGCAGTTCTTC. This chain connects TRBV27 to TRBJ2-1, with D possibly matching TRBD1 (5 bases). This CDR3 spans 13 amino acids. Germline lookup yields CDR1 MNHEY and CDR2 SMNVEV (reference sequence).

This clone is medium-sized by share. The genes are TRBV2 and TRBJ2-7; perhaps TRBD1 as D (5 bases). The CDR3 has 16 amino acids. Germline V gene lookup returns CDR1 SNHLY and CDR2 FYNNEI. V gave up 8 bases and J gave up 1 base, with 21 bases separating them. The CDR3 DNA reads TGTGCCAGCCGAAGGTCAGGGCTTGAATCTTCCTACGAGCAGTACTTC. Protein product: CASRRSGLESSYEQYF. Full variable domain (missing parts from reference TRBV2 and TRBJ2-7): EPEVTQTPSHQVTQMGQEVILRCVPISNHLYFYWYRQILGQKVEFLVSFYNNEISEKSEIFDDQFSVERPDGSNFTLKIRSTKLEDSAMYFCASRRSGLESSYEQYFGPGTRLTVT.

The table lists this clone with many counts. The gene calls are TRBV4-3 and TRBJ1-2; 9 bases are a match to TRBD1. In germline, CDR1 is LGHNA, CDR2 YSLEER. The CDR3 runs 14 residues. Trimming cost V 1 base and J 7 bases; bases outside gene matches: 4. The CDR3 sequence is CASSQGQGGGGYTF. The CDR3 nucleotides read TGCGCCAGCAGCCAAGGACAGGGGGGGGGTGGCTACACCTTC.